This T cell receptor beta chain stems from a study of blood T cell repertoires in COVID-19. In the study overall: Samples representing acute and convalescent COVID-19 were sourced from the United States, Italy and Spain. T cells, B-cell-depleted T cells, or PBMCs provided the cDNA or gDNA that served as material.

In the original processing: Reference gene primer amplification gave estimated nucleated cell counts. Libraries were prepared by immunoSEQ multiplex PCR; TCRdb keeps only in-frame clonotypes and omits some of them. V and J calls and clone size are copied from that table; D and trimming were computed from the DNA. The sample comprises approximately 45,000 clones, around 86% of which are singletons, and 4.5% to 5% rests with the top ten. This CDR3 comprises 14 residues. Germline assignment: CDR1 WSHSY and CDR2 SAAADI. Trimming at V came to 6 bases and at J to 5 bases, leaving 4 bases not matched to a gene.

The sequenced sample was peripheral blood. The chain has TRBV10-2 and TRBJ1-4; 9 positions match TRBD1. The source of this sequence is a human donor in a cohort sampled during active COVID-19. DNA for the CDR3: TGCGCCAGCAGAGGGGACAGGGAAAATGAAAAACTGTTTTTT. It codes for CASRGDRENEKLFF.